This entry describes one TCR beta chain. This clone was counted a few times. There is no known antigen for this receptor. The junction and the germline gene differ at one end; a read error may be behind it. Additional DNA sequences in this sample encode the identical CDR3. The cysteine opens and the phenylalanine closes a CDR3 of 15 amino acids. Only CDR3 DNA remains: 45 bases, in frame from the first base. Based on the germline V gene, the CDR1 and CDR2 sequences are MNHNS and SASEGT. The data were taken from a study of shared T cell receptors in the human thymus (dated by TCRdb to the early 2020s). Notes on the research overall: The study examined how the human thymus generates shared, self-reactive T-cell receptor alpha chains.

Library generation was performed with the immunoSEQ multiplex PCR assay. TCRdb stores this immuneACCESS table with in-frame sequences only. Part of the clones is absent; in the studies checked, under half of the shortfall reflects unresolved V genes, and no reason is known for the rest. For this sample the table gives 640,000 or so clones, of which about 90% were detected only once. Approximately 0.0097% of the sample lies in the top ten. The sample also formed part of further work on human thymus T cells. Reported in the second study: The donors were immunologically healthy infants in Finland who had open corrective cardiac surgery for congenital heart defects. Thymus tissue was collected as surgical resects that were removed during corrective cardiac surgery. Usage of V and J gene segments appeared to be biased in both the thymic and the peripheral blood repertoires. According to the related research, thymic TCR repertoires were highly overlapping among unrelated individuals. TCR alpha and beta repertoires from seven to nine infant thymus samples and a few related peripheral blood samples were characterized in the study. The infant donors were about 6 to 250 days old, and the cohort included about 6 males and two females. Thymocytes were freed from the tissue by mechanical means and kept at -70 degrees C as pellets of roughly 10-32 million cells. Genomic DNA was extracted from frozen cell pellets with a QIAsymphony instrument. The immunoSEQ multiplex PCR assay was used to amplify the TCRB and TCRAD loci from a standardized amount of quality-controlled genomic DNA. The amplicons spanned the V(D)J region and were long enough to cover the CDR3 and allow V and J genes to be identified. Amplicon sequencing was performed on an Illumina platform through the commercial immunoSEQ service. Primer bias and sequencing errors were corrected as previously described, and TCRAD and TCRB were defined on the basis of the IMGT database. The repertoires were analysed using immunoSEQ Analyzer 3.0 and VDJTools for basic statistics, V/J segment usage, diversity estimates, rarefaction and pairwise overlap. Diversity was estimated with Chao1, ChaoE, Efron-Thisted, Shannon and inverse Simpson indices, and also on datasets down-sampled to the smallest sample. Repertoire overlap was assessed by strict matching of CDR3 nucleotide sequence, V gene and J gene, and clustering was done by Jaccard-based multidimensional scaling. On average, thymus samples gave 650,000 to 850,000 unique TCRB clonotypes, whereas blood samples gave around 80,000.

The sequence was collected from a boy in the first two years of life with a congenital heart defect. Donor details come from another sample of the same person, matched by shared clones. Recombination linked TRBV6-1 to TRBJ1-6, and 7 junctional nucleotides match TRBD1. The sequenced sample consisted of thymocytes. The DNA sequence reads TGTGCCGGAAGATGGGACAGCTCTAATAATTCCCCCCTCCACTTT. It translates as CAGRWDSSNNSPLHF.